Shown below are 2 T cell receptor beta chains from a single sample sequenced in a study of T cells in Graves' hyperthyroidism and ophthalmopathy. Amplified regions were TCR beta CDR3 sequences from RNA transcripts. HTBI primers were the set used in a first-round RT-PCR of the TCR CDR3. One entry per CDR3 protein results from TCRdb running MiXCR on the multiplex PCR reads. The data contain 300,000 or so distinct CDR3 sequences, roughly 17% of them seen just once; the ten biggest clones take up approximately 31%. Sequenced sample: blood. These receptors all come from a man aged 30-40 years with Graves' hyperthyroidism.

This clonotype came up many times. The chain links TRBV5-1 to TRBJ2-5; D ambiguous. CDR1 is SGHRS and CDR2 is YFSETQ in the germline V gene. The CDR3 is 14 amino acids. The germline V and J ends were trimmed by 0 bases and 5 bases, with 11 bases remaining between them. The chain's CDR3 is CASSLVQSRETQYF. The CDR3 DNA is TGCGCCAGCAGCTTGGTTCAGTCACGTGAGACCCAGTACTTC.

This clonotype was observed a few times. The CDR3 is CAISERGADSPLHF. The CDR3 region has the DNA TGTGCCATCAGTGAGCGGGGCGCGGATAGCCCCCTCCACTTT. V and J are TRBV10-3 and TRBJ1-6, with a weak D call TRBD1 (5 bases). V lost 2 bases to trimming and J lost 13 bases, with 15 bases between them. Germline assignment: CDR1 ENHRY and CDR2 SYGVKD. The CDR3 consists of 14 residues.